These T cell receptor beta chains were read from a single sample in a study of cytotoxic CD8 clonotypes in ibrutinib-treated CLL. Assay used: immunoSEQ multiplex PCR; TCRdb lists only in-frame clones, some missing. Among over 140,000 clones listed, approximately 80% were seen once. The material sequenced was PBMCs, taken after 36 months of ibrutinib treatment. The source is a human donor with chronic lymphocytic leukemia. Both conserved end residues are part of each CDR3. Each record gives: V gene, J gene, clone size, D gene, CDR3 protein, CDR3 DNA. D genes are given only for firm matches. Clone sizes are given selectively: once, few, many, or a class where the clone is expanded.

TRBV5-4	TRBJ1-2	few	-	CASSLVDGLHGYTF	TGTGCCAGCAGCTTGGTGGATGGGTTGCATGGCTACACCTTC
TRBV5-1	TRBJ2-1	many	-	CASTETGTYNEQFF	TGCGCCAGCACCGAAACAGGGACCTACAATGAGCAGTTCTTC
TRBV6-1	TRBJ2-3	-	-	CASQQIGVPTDTQYF	TGTGCCAGCCAACAAATCGGGGTACCCACAGATACGCAGTATTTT
TRBV5-6	TRBJ1-6	-	-	CASSLRQPNSPLHF	TGTGCCAGCAGCTTGAGGCAGCCCAATTCACCCCTCCACTTT
TRBV6-6	TRBJ1-3	-	-	CASSYSESRAGNTIYF	TGTGCCAGCAGTTACTCGGAGAGCAGGGCGGGAAACACCATATATTTT
TRBV27	TRBJ2-6	-	-	CASSPGVSGANVLTF	TGTGCCAGCAGTCCCGGGGTCTCTGGGGCCAACGTCCTGACTTTC
TRBV9	TRBJ2-7	-	TRBD1	CASSVGSQGAFYEQYF	TGTGCCAGCAGCGTAGGGTCGCAGGGGGCCTTTTACGAGCAGTACTTC
TRBV29-1	TRBJ2-1	-	TRBD2	CSATLGLAGGKQFF	TGCAGCGCAACCCTGGGGCTAGCGGGGGGGAAGCAGTTCTTC
TRBV28	TRBJ1-6	-	-	CASHPPLHF	TGTGCCAGCCACCCACCCCTCCACTTT
TRBV5-1	TRBJ2-1	-	TRBD2	CASSWRLAGEAEQFF	TGCGCCAGCAGCTGGAGACTAGCGGGAGAGGCCGAGCAGTTCTTC
TRBV27	TRBJ1-2	-	TRBD1	CASSLSGGELGGYTF	TGTGCCAGCAGTTTATCAGGGGGCGAACTAGGTGGCTACACCTTC
TRBV10-1	TRBJ1-5	-	-	CASPEKGGISYSNQPQHF	TGCGCCAGCCCCGAAAAGGGGGGAATCTCCTATAGCAATCAGCCCCAGCATTTT
TRBV11-3	TRBJ2-2	-	TRBD2	CASSFLPAGGNTGELFF	TGTGCCAGCAGCTTTCTCCCAGCGGGGGGAAACACCGGGGAGCTGTTTTTT
TRBV5-1	TRBJ1-4	-	TRBD1	CASSRMRDRGDLNEKLFF	TGCGCCAGCAGCAGGATGCGGGACAGGGGGGATCTAAATGAAAAACTGTTTTTT
TRBV5-1	TRBJ1-2	-	TRBD1	CASRFTTGEGYGYTF	TGCGCCAGCAGATTTACAACAGGGGAGGGCTATGGCTACACCTTC
TRBV11-2	TRBJ1-4	-	-	CASRAHRGLATNEKLFF	TGTGCCAGCAGAGCCCACCGGGGCTTAGCAACTAATGAAAAACTGTTTTTT
TRBV5-4	TRBJ1-2	few	TRBD1	CASSSDRGGYGYTF	TGTGCCAGCAGCTCGGACAGGGGAGGCTATGGCTACACCTTC
TRBV19	TRBJ1-5	-	TRBD1	CASSLDRGRGQPQHF	TGTGCCAGTAGTCTAGACAGGGGCCGGGGTCAGCCCCAGCATTTT
TRBV4-1	TRBJ1-5	-	-	CASSQEPPWTTQHF	TGCGCCAGCAGCCAAGAACCGCCCTGGACAACCCAGCATTTT
TRBV6-1	TRBJ1-1	once	-	CASIERGGAPEAFF	TGTGCCAGCATCGAACGAGGGGGGGCCCCTGAAGCTTTCTTT
TRBV29-1	TRBJ2-7	-	-	CSVVGRYSVEQYF	TGCAGCGTTGTTGGCAGATACAGTGTCGAGCAGTACTTC
TRBV4-2	TRBJ2-1	-	TRBD2	CASSQEDSGGREQFF	TGTGCCAGCAGCCAAGAAGATTCGGGGGGGCGTGAGCAGTTCTTC
TRBV7-3	TRBJ1-2	once	-	CASSPGTRGTNYGYTF	TGTGCCAGCAGCCCCGGGACCCGAGGGACGAACTATGGCTACACCTTC
TRBV7-9	TRBJ2-3	few	TRBD2	CASSAQREVVNTQYF	TGTGCCAGCAGCGCCCAGCGGGAGGTGGTGAATACGCAGTATTTT
TRBV5-1	TRBJ1-4	-	TRBD1	CASRTSGQYEKLFF	TGCGCCAGCAGGACATCGGGACAGTATGAAAAACTGTTTTTT
TRBV7-9	TRBJ1-1	-	-	CASSLWEAGTEAFF	TGTGCCAGCAGCTTATGGGAGGCAGGCACTGAAGCTTTCTTT
TRBV18	TRBJ2-1	-	TRBD2	CASSPDPAGVLINEQFF	TGTGCCAGCTCACCAGACCCGGCGGGAGTTTTGATCAATGAGCAGTTCTTC
TRBV28	TRBJ1-3	-	-	CASSFPRLANTIYF	TGTGCCAGCAGTTTCCCCAGGCTCGCAAACACCATATATTTT
TRBV6-5	TRBJ2-1	-	TRBD1	CASSYPGGAGNEQFF	TGTGCCAGCAGTTACCCAGGGGGTGCAGGCAATGAGCAGTTCTTC
TRBV4-2	TRBJ1-6	-	-	CASSQRASANSPLHF	TGTGCCAGCAGCCAACGGGCCTCGGCGAATTCACCCCTCCACTTT
TRBV5-4	TRBJ2-7	-	TRBD2	CASSRYSGSNEQYF	TGTGCCAGCAGTCGTTATAGCGGGAGTAATGAGCAGTACTTC
TRBV9	TRBJ1-6	-	-	CASSVGVNSPLHF	TGTGCCAGCAGCGTAGGTGTTAATTCACCCCTCCACTTT
TRBV7-3	TRBJ1-2	-	-	CASSPSDAAFYGYTF	TGTGCCAGCAGTCCATCGGACGCAGCCTTCTATGGCTACACCTTC
TRBV28	TRBJ2-2	-	TRBD1	CASRRQGPNTGELFF	TGTGCCAGCAGAAGACAGGGGCCGAACACCGGGGAGCTGTTTTTT
TRBV12-5	TRBJ2-5	-	TRBD1	CASGLADRVGETQYF	TGTGCTAGTGGTTTGGCCGACAGGGTCGGCGAGACCCAGTACTTC
TRBV27	TRBJ2-7	few	-	CASSFLSRVYEQYF	TGTGCCAGCAGTTTTTTATCCAGGGTCTACGAGCAGTACTTC
TRBV9	TRBJ2-3	few	-	CASSLQAPTDTQYF	TGTGCCAGCAGCCTACAAGCCCCCACAGATACGCAGTATTTT
TRBV7-9	TRBJ1-2	-	TRBD1	CASSHTLLTGGRGYGYTF	TGTGCCAGCAGCCACACGCTCCTCACAGGGGGTCGGGGCTATGGCTACACCTTC
TRBV2	TRBJ1-5	once	-	CASRFPNSHSNQPQHF	TGTGCCAGCAGGTTCCCCAACAGCCATAGCAATCAGCCCCAGCATTTT
TRBV18	TRBJ2-1	-	TRBD1	CASSPPTGGGNEQFF	TGTGCCAGCTCACCACCGACAGGGGGGGGGAATGAGCAGTTCTTC
TRBV11-2	TRBJ2-3	-	TRBD2	CASSRLAGERTRVQYF	TGTGCCAGCAGCAGACTAGCGGGAGAGCGCACACGGGTGCAGTATTTT
TRBV5-1	TRBJ1-4	-	-	CASSLGFSTNEKLFF	TGCGCCAGCAGCTTGGGGTTTTCTACTAATGAAAAACTGTTTTTT
TRBV7-8	TRBJ2-3	-	TRBD2	CASSLPAGGRTDTQYF	TGTGCCAGCAGCTTACCTGCGGGGGGGAGGACAGATACGCAGTATTTT
TRBV5-1	TRBJ1-5	-	-	CASSLDWGVNQPQHF	TGCGCCAGCAGCTTGGATTGGGGGGTCAATCAGCCCCAGCATTTT
TRBV18	TRBJ2-7	-	-	CASSPPTQGVNEQYF	TGTGCCAGCTCACCACCAACCCAGGGCGTCAACGAGCAGTACTTC